Sequencing of this T cell receptor beta chain was carried out in a study of cytomegalovirus exposure and HLA in healthy donors (TCRdb year 2017). Concerning the study at large: According to an earlier analysis of a few hundred of the donors, 150 million to 200 million T cells yielded 117 million unique TCR beta sequences and around 300 Gb of sequence data. The study aimed to test whether signatures of past pathogen exposure could be identified by cataloging public T cell receptors. Across some 400 genotyped donors of the cohort, an average of about 200,000 unique TCR beta nucleotide sequences per donor were sequenced, and approximately 19% of those sequences were non-productive. In the later analysis, no new phenotypic data were used to find candidate immune exposures; instead, reliance was placed on TCR beta sequences and their occurrence across donors. Donor age, sex, ethnicity and CMV serostatus were compiled alongside the repertoire data. The number of typed donors differed by locus: roughly 629-640 for A, B, C, DRB1 and DQB1; some 540 for DQA1; 606 for DPA1; and roughly 490 for DPB1. To decide whether each TCR beta V gene segment behaved as functional or pseudogenic, an earlier analysis of some 600 of the donors relied on high-throughput TCR beta sequencing. The genetic ancestry cluster associated with self-reported Caucasian donors included 81% of the 350 to 500 genotyped donors. To predict cytomegalovirus infection status, the study brought together high-throughput TCR immunosequencing, statistical association of individual TCRs with disease status, and machine learning. In addition to the first cohort of around 670 subjects, a separate validation cohort of 100 to 150 different subjects was used. Roughly 300 gigabases of sequencing data and 75 million to 85 million unique TCR sequences made up an early release that covered 500 to 650 HLA-typed donors. A later analysis re-examined previously published TCR beta repertoires from roughly 720 donors and added high-resolution HLA genotyping to investigate patterns of TCR occurrence. A handful of DR-DQ haplotypes were handled as single units for association and clustering because linkage in the cohort was strong. Using immunosequencing, the study profiled T cell repertoires from 666 subjects and related those repertoires to cytomegalovirus serostatus. HLA typing covered class I and class II loci at four-digit resolution. A later genetic analysis took genome-wide SNP genotypes for 398 of the 666 donors and used that subset as a discovery cohort. Every repertoire in the discovery cohort had been generated on one and the same sequencing platform. General findings and caveats noted by the study authors: The classifier was reported to diagnose cytomegalovirus status with high specificity and sensitivity in both the original cohort and the validation cohort. A cluster of highly shared sequence variants was judged likely to be a technical artifact of the sequencing pipeline. The cohort was sequenced for TCR beta chains only, and without alpha or paired-chain data the features that could be detected were limited. A further reported finding was that TCR beta sequences accurately predicted the HLA-A and HLA-B alleles for most subjects in the first cohort. Most TCR sequences were seen in very few donors, while some public TCRs were found in many individuals. A later genetic analysis associated a missense DCLRE1C variant with V-gene and J-gene trimming of TCR beta chains, and an independent cohort replicated the association. In an earlier analysis of some 550 of the donors, most TCR beta V segments were observed in productive rearrangements about 87% or about 30% of the time, broadly matching IMGT annotations. In a later genetic analysis, fewer N-insertions in productive TCRs were reported among donors in an Asian-associated ancestry cluster than the approximately 710-donor mean. In a later analysis, several top co-occurrence clusters were reported to appear linked to parvovirus B19, influenza, CMV and Epstein-Barr virus. A few of the identified cytomegalovirus-associated TCR beta chains were confirmed in vitro to be specific for cytomegalovirus antigens. According to a later analysis, most CMV-associated TCR beta chains appeared to be HLA-restricted, and the HLA associations seemed to be driven largely by CMV exposure. Roughly 15 rarely observed V segments, including chromosome 9 orphons, were excluded from the earlier analysis of 550 to 700 of the donors because counts were too low. Because some donors lacked HLA typing at each locus, the association tests relied only on the typed subset. In a later analysis, the rate of TCR association differed among HLA loci, with DRB1 alleles having the most associated TCRs and HLA-C alleles having the fewest. It was suggested by the authors that the approach could potentially be generalized to other disease states and immunological phenotypes. The presence/absence analyses assumed that sequencing depth was roughly uniform across donors, and that assumption may not be true. Correlated functional status among segregating V segments might be attributable to linkage disequilibrium, but an unknown experimental factor could not be ruled out. When HLA alleles, especially DR and DQ, strongly co-occurred, TCR associations were difficult to assign to individual alleles. CMV serostatus was the only immune exposure information available for the cohort. In a later analysis, HLA-associated TCR beta chains showed more clonal expansion and lower generation probabilities than non-associated chains that were equally common. A later analysis associated around 16,000 TCR beta sequences with specific HLA alleles at a false discovery rate of 0.05. The study gave a list of some 150 TCR beta chains associated with cytomegalovirus.

About this clone itself: Its antigen is not yet known. The input lacks base qualities; no much larger clone sits a single base away.

Library preparation used the immunoSEQ multiplex PCR assay. For the multiplex PCR, a mixture combining 60 forward primers for TCR Vbeta segments and 13 reverse primers for TCR Jbeta segments was used. A multiplex PCR assay on genomic DNA amplified the CDR3 region of rearranged TCR beta genes. On the Illumina HiSeq System, the amplified TCR beta libraries were sequenced as 87-base-pair reads. Concerning the study's data processing: A later analysis counted about 76 million unique TCR beta chains across the 690 or so repertoires, and roughly 11 million of these chains were shared by at least two donors. Raw reads were error-corrected and collapsed into unique sequences by a nearest-neighbor algorithm in which closely related sequences were merged to remove PCR and sequencing errors. Alignment of CDR3 sequences to IMGT reference sequences was used to assign V, D and J gene segments. For a sequence to be retained, at least a six-nucleotide match to both a V gene segment and a J gene segment was required. Rearrangements were called productive when the CDR3 lacked stop codons and stayed in frame with V and J; all others were non-productive. CDR3 was defined by IMGT convention, running from the second conserved V-encoded cysteine to the conserved J-encoded phenylalanine. The earlier analysis of some 540 of the donors excluded any sequence lacking an unambiguous match to a single V gene segment. An earlier analysis of 500 to 700 of the donors classified V segments as functional when productive rearrangements were above 56.7% and as segregating when the standard deviation between donors was above 5%. To diagnose cytomegalovirus status from the catalog of TCR beta chain sequences, a statistical classification framework was built. V and J gene assignment, in a later analysis, came from comparing TCR nucleotide sequences with IMGT/GENE-DB human TR gene sequences. In a later analysis, CDR3 sequences and most-parsimonious VDJ recombination scenarios were assigned using the TCRdist pipeline. A later analysis defined each TCR beta chain by its CDR3 amino acid sequence plus V-gene family, and excluded reads lacking a unique V-gene family. A later analysis removed 600 or so highly shared, low-generation-probability nucleotide sequences to deal with suspected cross-contamination and a sequencing artifact. A later analysis calculated a clonal expansion index for each public chain from normalized within-repertoire ranks of inferred template counts. A later analysis computed generation probabilities with a VDJ recombination model fitted to out-of-frame rearrangements, and checked the results against IGoR. In a later analysis, TCR-TCR, TCR-HLA and TCR-CMV co-occurrence was scored with hypergeometric tests, and a repertoire-size bias correction was applied to TCR pairs. A later analysis estimated false discovery rates by permuting HLA or CMV assignments 20 times. In a later analysis, co-occurring TCRs were grouped using DBSCAN, and TCRdist sequence similarity was added for clustering within HLA-allele-positive subsets. Repertoires with fewer than 30,000 or more than 120,000 public chains were left out of co-occurrence clustering, as were four to six repertoires with anomalous nucleotide sharing. This immuneACCESS table, as held by TCRdb, lists in-frame sequences with V and J called but not all clones. Of the missing ones, under half trace to an unresolved V gene in checked studies; the others have no known cause. V, J and clone size are taken as reported in that table, and D and trimming were inferred from the DNA itself. For this sample there are roughly 180,000 clones; 80% to 90% appear just once. The ten biggest clones cover roughly 5.2% of the sample.

The cohort was made up of 500 to 850 healthy bone marrow donors. At the time of sampling, every cohort member was nominally healthy, though immune exposures that went unrecorded were likely present. The donor was CMV seropositive and belonged to the group of more than 250 seropositive cohort members. Each donor provided a peripheral blood sample, and peripheral blood mononuclear cells were used for TCR beta sequencing. Genomic DNA extraction from the blood cell samples was performed with the Qiagen DNeasy Blood Extraction Kit. The TCR comes from a girl between 10 and 17 years old in good health and CMV-seropositive. The sequenced sample was PBMCs.

CDR3 sequence: CTVNKGGGRVTEAFF. Read as DNA, the sequence is TGCACCGTAAATAAGGGAGGGGGTCGGGTCACTGAAGCTTTCTTT. The chain is made from TRBV29-1 and TRBJ1-1; possibly the D gene is TRBD1, per 6 matching bases. From cysteine to phenylalanine, the CDR3 is 15 amino acids long. The entry retains the CDR3 DNA only, 45 bases that are in frame from base 1. CDR1 and CDR2 are read off the germline V gene as SQVTM and ANQGSEA. Full variable domain (CDR3 extended with the reference TRBV29-1 and TRBJ1-1 proteins): SAVISQKPSRDICQRGTSLTIQCQVDSQVTMMFWYRQQPGQSLTLIATANQGSEATYESGFVIDKFPISRPNLTFSTLTVSNMSPEDSSIYLCTVNKGGGRVTEAFFGQGTRLTVV.